Listed here is a single T cell receptor beta chain. This clone was seen only once. There is no known antigen for this receptor. No base qualities exist here, and no much larger clone lies one base off it. This specimen belongs to a study of T cell clonotyping in hematopoietic cell transplantation (dated by TCRdb to the early 2020s). Background for the entire study: Recipient samples taken before transplant were obtained following cytoreduction. The study collected 130 to 150 blood samples from 35 consecutive transplant recipients and their related donors. Patient recruitment ran from 2015 to January 2017, and follow-up continued until September 2020 or death.

The CDR3 runs 11 residues from the cysteine to the phenylalanine. Only the CDR3 region is kept as DNA, spanning 33 bases read in frame from base 1. For CDR1 and CDR2, the germline V gene (reference sequence) lists DFQATT and SNEGSKA. Per the publication, the time point label means: recipient sample about 28 days before transplant, after cytoreduction. Blood from recipients was drawn roughly 28 days before transplant, then again at days 30, 100 and 180 after transplant. Nuclei Lysis Solution was used to extract genomic DNA from fresh or cryopreserved unfractionated peripheral blood mononuclear cells. The full study reports these points: The sample size was limited and the cells went unsorted, which meant the CD4 and CD8 repertoire contributions could not be told apart. Just a small fraction of recipient repertoires overlapped with donor repertoires, and more than 95% appeared de novo at the given depth. Inverse Simpson Index values from donors and from recipients before transplant predicted broader TCR repertoire diversity after transplant. After transplant, TCR diversity in recipients dropped, and pathologically expanded clonotypes climbed progressively between day 30 and day 180.

With the immunoSEQ assay, which is a bias-controlled multiplex PCR relying on V- and J-specific primers, TCR beta CDR3 regions were amplified from genomic DNA. In a second PCR step, the CDR3 amplicons were tagged with a proprietary barcode plus Illumina adapter sequences. An Illumina MiSeq instrument was used for sequencing of the CDR3 libraries. In the paper's pipeline: Export and quality control were done with immunoSEQ Analyzer 3.0, while downstream analyses used R Bioconductor and Immunarch. Repertoire metrics were calculated using only productive rearrangements within the normalized downsampled data set. Clonotypes larger than 5 templates in the normalized cohort were defined as pathologically expanded. The Inverse Simpson Index served as the measure of repertoire diversity. The non-normalized data set was used for CMV-specificity analyses so that all clonotypes could be captured. TCRdb took this table from immuneACCESS and kept in-frame rearrangements with V and J called. Such tables lack part of the clones; where checked against another copy, unresolved V genes explain under half of the gap, and the rest is unexplained. V and J calls and clone size are those listed in that table; D and trimming were worked out from the DNA. In this sample the table shows about 20,000 clones, 86% of which occur a single time. The biggest ten clones account for over 7.5% of the sample.

Specimen: peripheral blood mononuclear cells, collected before stem cell transplant. The chain uses TRBV20-1 and TRBJ2-3, with 12 middle bases fitting TRBD1. The receptor was derived from a man aged 50-59 years with acute myeloid leukemia. Some clones in this sample may be carry-over from other donors' samples. The DNA sequence is given as TGCGCCGGGACAGGGGGCATGGAGCAGTATTTT. Translated, it reads CAGTGGMEQYF.